The rows below give T cell receptor beta chains drawn from one sample of a study of T cell repertoires in cytomegalovirus infection. No cognate antigen is known for these TCRs. TCRdb itself ran the reads through MiXCR, one entry per CDR3 protein. The table includes about 360,000 distinct CDR3 sequences, approximately 35% detected once. The source was cultured PBMCs, collected from culture after CMV antigen stimulation. All receptors derive from a human donor in good health (CMV status not recorded). Some clones in this sample may be carry-over from other donors' samples. The CDR3 runs from the conserved cysteine through the conserved F or W. Each record gives: D gene, J gene, clone size, V gene, CDR3 protein, CDR3 DNA. A D gene is named only where the DNA matches it firmly. Size tells how often a clone was seen (once, few, many) or the class of an expanded clone, and some rows leave it out.

D: NA
J: TRBJ2-4
size: NA
V: TRBV7-9
CDR3: CASSPRGSRAPWYNIQYF
DNA: TGTGCCAGCAGCCCTCGGGGAAGTAGGGCTCCGTGGTACAACATTCAGTACTTC

D: NA
J: TRBJ2-5
size: NA
V: TRBV6-5
CDR3: CASSYVGFGTQYF
DNA: TGTGCCAGCAGTTACGTGGGTTTCGGAACCCAGTACTTC

D: TRBD2
J: TRBJ2-1
size: NA
V: TRBV6-5
CDR3: CASTTSGRGEQFF
DNA: TGTGCCAGCACGACTAGCGGGAGGGGTGAGCAGTTCTTC

D: NA
J: TRBJ1-6
size: many
V: TRBV28
CDR3: CASGTGNSPLHF
DNA: TGTGCCAGCGGGACGGGTAATTCACCCCTCCACTTT

D: TRBD1
J: TRBJ2-7
size: NA
V: TRBV7-8
CDR3: CASSSGGAGRYF
DNA: TGTGCCAGCAGCTCAGGGGGCGCGGGTCGGTACTTC

D: NA
J: TRBJ2-7
size: NA
V: TRBV29-1
CDR3: CSVEGTFSYEQYF
DNA: TGCAGCGTTGAAGGGACTTTCTCCTACGAGCAGTACTTC

D: NA
J: TRBJ2-7
size: many
V: TRBV7-2
CDR3: CASSLGAALSYEQYF
DNA: TGTGCCAGCAGCTTAGGCGCAGCGCTCTCCTACGAGCAGTACTTC

D: TRBD1
J: TRBJ1-2
size: NA
V: TRBV7-6
CDR3: CASSLADRGPELDYGYTF
DNA: TGTGCCAGCAGCTTAGCGGACAGGGGGCCAGAACTTGACTATGGCTACACCTTC

D: NA
J: TRBJ2-3
size: few
V: TRBV7-2
CDR3: CASSLAGTSHSTDTQYF
DNA: TGTGCCAGCAGCTTAGCGGGAACTAGCCACAGCACAGATACGCAGTATTTT

D: NA
J: TRBJ2-3
size: NA
V: TRBV20-1
CDR3: CSVPPTGGDTQYF
DNA: TGCAGTGTCCCCCCCACAGGCGGCGATACGCAGTATTTT

D: NA
J: TRBJ2-5
size: NA
V: TRBV20-1
CDR3: CSASVPGQETQYF
DNA: TGCAGTGCTAGTGTCCCAGGACAAGAGACCCAGTACTTC

D: NA
J: TRBJ2-7
size: NA
V: TRBV25-1
CDR3: CASSEWGHEQYF
DNA: TGTGCCAGCAGTGAATGGGGGCACGAGCAGTACTTC

D: NA
J: TRBJ2-5
size: many
V: TRBV7-2
CDR3: CASSLGGRETQYF
DNA: TGTGCCAGCAGCCTCGGGGGCCGGGAGACCCAGTACTTC

D: NA
J: TRBJ1-5
size: NA
V: TRBV27
CDR3: CASDKQRSNQPQHF
DNA: TGTGCCAGCGATAAACAGAGATCCAATCAGCCCCAGCATTTT

D: NA
J: TRBJ1-3
size: NA
V: TRBV7-6
CDR3: CASSLGGFNNRRYF
DNA: TGTGCCAGCAGCTTGGGGGGCTTTAACAATCGGAGATATTTT

D: NA
J: TRBJ1-2
size: NA
V: TRBV27
CDR3: CASSSTTGLYGYTF
DNA: TGTGCCAGCAGTTCAACAACAGGACTCTATGGCTACACCTTC

D: TRBD2
J: TRBJ2-4
size: NA
V: TRBV20-1
CDR3: CSARDPAGGPKNIQYF
DNA: TGCAGTGCTAGAGATCCAGCGGGAGGGCCCAAAAACATTCAGTACTTC

D: NA
J: TRBJ1-1
size: NA
V: TRBV11-2
CDR3: CASSSRVLNTEAFF
DNA: TGTGCCAGCAGCTCACGGGTCCTTAACACTGAAGCTTTCTTT

D: TRBD1
J: TRBJ1-1
size: few
V: TRBV27
CDR3: CASSTPGQYTEAFF
DNA: TGTGCCAGCAGTACCCCGGGACAGTACACTGAAGCTTTCTTT

D: NA
J: TRBJ2-7
size: many
V: TRBV7-2
CDR3: CASSLQAGTETYEQYF
DNA: TGTGCCAGCAGCCTCCAAGCGGGGACAGAGACCTACGAGCAGTACTTC

D: TRBD2
J: TRBJ2-7
size: NA
V: TRBV20-1
CDR3: CSARDPSGTPYEQYF
DNA: TGCAGTGCTAGGGATCCTAGCGGGACCCCCTACGAGCAGTACTTC

D: NA
J: TRBJ1-1
size: NA
V: TRBV25-1
CDR3: CASSDYLEAFF
DNA: TGTGCCAGCAGTGATTATCTGGAAGCTTTCTTT

D: NA
J: TRBJ2-5
size: NA
V: TRBV19
CDR3: CASSLLATLGETQYF
DNA: TGTGCCAGTTCTCTACTCGCTACCTTGGGCGAGACCCAGTACTTC

D: TRBD2
J: TRBJ2-3
size: NA
V: TRBV2
CDR3: CASSESWVGGADTQYF
DNA: TGTGCCAGCAGTGAAAGTTGGGTGGGAGGGGCGGATACGCAGTATTTT

D: NA
J: TRBJ2-5
size: NA
V: TRBV5-8
CDR3: CASSLARSTGQETQYF
DNA: TGTGCCAGCAGCTTGGCCCGTTCGACAGGCCAAGAGACCCAGTACTTC

D: TRBD2
J: TRBJ2-1
size: NA
V: TRBV20-1
CDR3: CSARASGRAAGNEQFF
DNA: TGCAGTGCTAGAGCTAGCGGGAGGGCAGCAGGTAATGAGCAGTTCTTC

D: TRBD2
J: TRBJ2-3
size: NA
V: TRBV5-6
CDR3: CASSLLVASGLYTDTQYF
DNA: TGTGCCAGCAGCTTGCTTGTGGCTAGCGGATTATACACAGATACGCAGTATTTT

D: TRBD2
J: TRBJ2-1
size: many
V: TRBV7-2
CDR3: CASSFVGTSGNEQFF
DNA: TGTGCCAGCAGCTTTGTCGGGACTAGCGGAAATGAGCAGTTCTTC

D: NA
J: TRBJ1-3
size: once
V: TRBV5-4
CDR3: CASSVENGNTIYF
DNA: TGTGCCAGCAGCGTAGAAAATGGAAACACCATATATTTT

D: NA
J: TRBJ2-1
size: few
V: TRBV3-1
CDR3: CASSPGLDRGEQFF
DNA: TGTGCCAGCAGCCCAGGGCTCGATAGGGGCGAGCAGTTCTTC

D: TRBD2
J: TRBJ2-5
size: NA
V: TRBV4-1
CDR3: CASSQGPSGTQTQYF
DNA: TGCGCCAGCAGCCAAGGGCCTAGCGGGACGCAGACCCAGTACTTC

D: NA
J: TRBJ1-1
size: NA
V: TRBV20-1
CDR3: CSAGMNTEAFF
DNA: TGCAGTGCTGGAATGAACACTGAAGCTTTCTTT

D: TRBD2
J: TRBJ2-1
size: NA
V: TRBV10-2
CDR3: CASRKWGLAGGMLYNEQFF
DNA: TGCGCCAGCCGAAAATGGGGACTAGCGGGAGGGATGCTATACAATGAGCAGTTCTTC

D: NA
J: TRBJ2-2
size: NA
V: TRBV7-2
CDR3: CASSKKERELFF
DNA: TGTGCCAGCAGCAAAAAGGAGAGGGAGCTGTTTTTT

D: TRBD1
J: TRBJ1-1
size: few
V: TRBV7-9
CDR3: CASSFGDRGHTEAFF
DNA: TGTGCCAGCAGCTTTGGGGACAGGGGGCACACTGAAGCTTTCTTT

D: TRBD2
J: TRBJ2-7
size: NA
V: TRBV6-2/TRBV6-3
CDR3: CASRDDPGTSGSYEQYF
DNA: TGTGCCAGCAGAGACGACCCCGGGACTAGCGGGAGTTACGAGCAGTACTTC

D: NA
J: TRBJ2-2
size: NA
V: TRBV12-3/TRBV12-4
CDR3: CASSYRDAGELFF
DNA: TGTGCCAGCAGCTACCGGGACGCAGGGGAGCTGTTTTTT

D: TRBD1
J: TRBJ1-6
size: NA
V: TRBV3-1
CDR3: CASSQTGENSPLHF
DNA: TGTGCCAGCAGCCAGACAGGGGAGAATTCACCCCTCCACTTT

D: TRBD1
J: TRBJ2-7
size: NA
V: TRBV7-2
CDR3: CASSLEGTGAYEQYF
DNA: TGTGCCAGCAGCTTAGAGGGGACAGGAGCCTACGAGCAGTACTTC

D: TRBD2
J: TRBJ2-5
size: NA
V: TRBV6-6
CDR3: CASSYKGGGETQYF
DNA: TGTGCCAGCAGTTACAAGGGCGGGGGTGAGACCCAGTACTTC

D: NA
J: TRBJ2-3
size: few
V: TRBV11-3
CDR3: CASSPPRGCPDTQYF
DNA: TGTGCCAGCAGCCCTCCAAGGGGTTGCCCAGATACGCAGTATTTT

D: NA
J: TRBJ1-4
size: NA
V: TRBV12-3/TRBV12-4
CDR3: CASSPDSNEKLFF
DNA: TGTGCCAGCAGCCCTGACAGTAATGAAAAACTGTTTTTT

D: NA
J: TRBJ2-1
size: few
V: TRBV7-3
CDR3: CASSSTSGAGGEQFF
DNA: TGTGCCAGCAGCTCCACCTCCGGGGCTGGCGGTGAGCAGTTCTTC

D: TRBD2
J: TRBJ2-7
size: NA
V: TRBV3-1
CDR3: CASSQDELAEPYEQYF
DNA: TGTGCCAGCAGCCAAGACGAACTAGCGGAGCCCTACGAGCAGTACTTC

D: TRBD1
J: TRBJ2-5
size: few
V: TRBV28
CDR3: CASSSPDRGDSGETQYF
DNA: TGTGCCAGCAGTTCACCCGACAGGGGCGACTCTGGAGAGACCCAGTACTTC

D: NA
J: TRBJ1-1
size: few
V: TRBV6-2/TRBV6-3
CDR3: CASSYHPVMNTEAFF
DNA: TGTGCCAGCAGTTACCACCCGGTCATGAACACTGAAGCTTTCTTT

D: TRBD1
J: TRBJ1-2
size: NA
V: TRBV29-1
CDR3: CSVEGQGASGYTF
DNA: TGCAGCGTTGAAGGACAGGGGGCGTCTGGCTACACCTTC